The 32 T cell receptor beta chains below were found in one sample sequenced in a study of T cell responses to AZD1222 COVID-19 vaccine. Some clones are missing from TCRdb's copy, which holds only in-frame ones; the method was immunoSEQ multiplex PCR. The data contain 65,000 to 85,000 clones, around 89% of them seen just once; the ten biggest clones take up approximately 9.1%. The sample in question was peripheral blood, obtained 28 days after the second dose of the MenACWY control vaccine. The receptors were sampled from an adult who received the MenACWY meningococcal vaccine as a control.

The chain is built from TRBV15 and TRBJ1-2; possible D gene TRBD1, 6 bases. The CDR3 covers 14 residues. The V end lost 0 bases, the J end lost 7 bases, and 12 bases lay between the germline ends. CDR1 and CDR2 (germline): LNHNV, YYDKDF (reference sequence). The CDR3 coding sequence is TGTGCCACCAGCAGAGATCGGGGGCCTCGTGGCTACACCTTC. It codes for CATSRDRGPRGYTF. Based on the CDR3 plus reference TRBV15 and TRBJ1-2, the full variable domain is DAMVIQNPRYQVTQFGKPVTLSCSQTLNHNVMYWYQQKSSQAPKLLFHYYDKDFNNEADTPDNFQSRRPNTSFCFLDIRSPGLGDTAMYLCATSRDRGPRGYTFGSGTRLTVV.

The chain carries TRBV15 and TRBJ1-5; D unclear. The length of the CDR3 is 17 residues. Germline lookup yields CDR1 LNHNV and CDR2 YYDKDF (reference sequence). V dropped 0 bases and J dropped 1 base, with 13 bases sitting between them. CDR3 loop: CATSRDPGSGSNQPQHF. DNA of the CDR3: TGTGCCACCAGCAGAGATCCGGGATCCGGGAGCAATCAGCCCCAGCATTTT.

The chain employs TRBV19 and TRBJ1-5; TRBD1 agrees at 12 bases. CDR1 and CDR2 (germline): LNHDA, SQIVND (reference sequence). The CDR3 is 16 amino acids. The trim removed 5 bases at V and 7 bases at J, leaving 9 bases unmatched. The CDR3 loop is CASSPRGTGGGQPQHF. The CDR3 DNA reads as TGTGCCAGTAGTCCCCGGGGGACAGGGGGCGGACAGCCCCAGCATTTT. Together with reference TRBV19 and TRBJ1-5, the CDR3 gives the full variable domain: DGGITQSPKYLFRKEGQNVTLSCEQNLNHDAMYWYRQDPGQGLRLIYYSQIVNDFQKGDIAEGYSVSREKKESFPLTVTSAQKNPTAFYLCASSPRGTGGGQPQHFGDGTRLSIL.

The chain links TRBV6-2 or TRBV6-3 to TRBJ1-6; D call uncertain. CDR1 is MNHEY and CDR2 is SVGEGT in the germline V gene. V lost 6 bases and J lost 6, with 9 bases in between. This CDR3 spans 13 amino acids. The CDR3 region has the DNA TGTGCCAGCAGCCCCACTTCTAATTCACCCCTCCACTTT. This translates into CASSPTSNSPLHF.

This clone occurred once. The chain recombines TRBV5-5 with TRBJ1-4, with D perhaps matching TRBD1 (5 bases). Germline CDR1 and CDR2: SGHKS and YYEKEE (reference sequence). The CDR3 extends over 14 amino acids. V gave up 4 bases and J gave up 8 bases, with 15 bases separating them. The DNA for the CDR3 is TGTGCCAGCAGCCCAGGGTCAACCGAAGAAAAACTGTTTTTT. Protein product: CASSPGSTEEKLFF.

The V call is TRBV10-3, the J call TRBJ2-7; D assignment may be TRBD1 or TRBD2 (5 bases each). V lost 1 base, J lost 5 bases, and 12 bases lay in between. CDR3 length: 14 amino acids. In germline, CDR1 is ENHRY, CDR2 SYGVKD. The CDR3 coding sequence is TGTGCCATCAGTGAGTACGGGGCCAACGACGAGCAGTACTTC. Its protein product is CAISEYGANDEQYF.

The V call is TRBV7-7, the J call TRBJ1-3; D is uncertain. Per the germline V gene, CDR1 is SSHAT and CDR2 is FNYEAQ (reference sequence). V was pared by 3 bases and J by 8 bases, with 11 bases between. The CDR3 is made up of 13 amino acids. The CDR3 DNA sequence: TGTGCCAGCAGCTTGAGCAGCGGACACACCATATATTTT. It yields the protein CASSLSSGHTIYF.

The rearrangement joins TRBV27 to TRBJ1-2; unclear D gene. CDR1 and CDR2 (germline): MNHEY, SMNVEV (reference sequence). This CDR3 is 16 amino acids long. Between the trimmed V and J ends, which lost 2 bases and 0 bases, there was a span of 13 bases. Written as DNA, the CDR3 is TGTGCCAGCAGTTTAGCAGGAACGAGCTCTAACTATGGCTACACCTTC. Protein: CASSLAGTSSNYGYTF.

The V and J genes are TRBV7-3 and TRBJ2-5; TRBD2 matches at 12 bases. Per germline, CDR1 SGHTA and CDR2 FQGTGA. This CDR3 contains 15 residues. Trimming at V came to 3 bases and at J to 7 bases, leaving 6 bases not matched to a gene. CDR3 amino acids: CASSFSSGGAVTQYF. The DNA for the CDR3 is TGTGCCAGCAGCTTCTCTAGCGGGGGGGCGGTGACCCAGTACTTC.

The rearrangement links TRBV13 to TRBJ2-1; the match to TRBD2 covers 12 bases. This CDR3 spans 18 amino acids. After removal of 5 bases from V and 1 base from J, the junction contained 9 bases not matched to a gene. Per germline, CDR1 PRHDT and CDR2 FYEKMQ (reference sequence). In DNA form, the CDR3 reads TGTGCCAGCAGCGATTATGCTAGCGGGGGGGCTTCCTACAATGAGCAGTTCTTC. Its translation is CASSDYASGGASYNEQFF.

This chain joins TRBV19 and TRBJ2-3; D possibly corresponds to TRBD1 (6 bases). With 5 bases removed from V and 4 bases from J, the gap between germline ends came to 19 bases. Germline CDR1 reads LNHDA; CDR2 reads SQIVND (reference sequence). This CDR3 is 16 amino acids long. CDR3 residues: CASSLSRDTRADTQYF. The CDR3 region has the DNA TGTGCCAGTAGTCTCTCCCGGGACACTCGGGCAGATACGCAGTATTTT. Using reference TRBV19 and TRBJ2-3 for the parts outside the CDR3, the full variable domain is DGGITQSPKYLFRKEGQNVTLSCEQNLNHDAMYWYRQDPGQGLRLIYYSQIVNDFQKGDIAEGYSVSREKKESFPLTVTSAQKNPTAFYLCASSLSRDTRADTQYFGPGTRLTVL.

The rearrangement links TRBV3-1 (or the pseudogene TRBV3-2) to TRBJ2-3; perhaps TRBD2 as D (6 bases). V dropped 2 bases and J dropped 5 bases, with 20 bases sitting between them. CDR1 and CDR2 (germline): LGHDT, YNNKEL (reference sequence). The CDR3 runs to 17 residues. In DNA form, the CDR3 reads TGTGCCAGCAGCCAACCTCTCGGTGGAGGGGTAGTAGATACGCAGTATTTT. Its protein is CASSQPLGGGVVDTQYF.

This clone came up once. This rearrangement joins TRBV3-1 (or the pseudogene TRBV3-2) to TRBJ1-1, with a weak D call TRBD1 (5 bases). Trimming removed 3 bases from V and 5 bases from J, with 13 bases in between. CDR1 and CDR2 from the germline V gene are LGHDT and YNNKEL (reference sequence). The CDR3 is 14 residues long. The CDR3 DNA sequence: TGTGCCAGCAGCCAGGGCAGGGTAGGGACTGAAGCTTTCTTT. It encodes CASSQGRVGTEAFF.

The sample holds one count of this clone. The chain links TRBV19 to TRBJ2-7, with a weak D call TRBD2 (6 bases). With 3 bases removed from V and 0 bases from J, the gap between germline ends came to 12 bases. The CDR3 has 15 residues. CDR1 is LNHDA, CDR2 SQIVND, per germline (reference sequence). This chain's CDR3 is CASSIGAGYSYEQYF. CDR3 nucleotides: TGTGCCAGTAGTATCGGGGCGGGGTACTCCTACGAGCAGTACTTC.

This chain joins TRBV21-1 and TRBJ2-1; the table's TRBD2 call for D was not verified on the DNA. TRBV21-1 is a pseudogene locus. The CDR3 has 13 residues. The CDR3 protein is CASTKQAGLPQFF. CDR3 coding DNA: TGTGCCAGCACCAAACAAGCGGGCCTACCACAGTTCTTC.

The V gene is TRBV28, the J gene TRBJ2-6; 12 nucleotides agree with TRBD1. Germline V gene data show CDR1 as MDHEN and CDR2 as SYDVKM. This CDR3 is 18 amino acids long. With V trimmed by 5 bases and J by 0 bases, 5 bases remained unmatched. Here the CDR3 DNA reads TGTGCCAGCAGTGGGACAGGGGGCGCTTACTCTGGGGCCAACGTCCTGACTTTC. Residues: CASSGTGGAYSGANVLTF.

The J gene is TRBJ1-1, the V gene TRBV20-1; possibly TRBD1 for D (6 bases). CDR3 length: 10 residues. CDR1 is DFQATT and CDR2 is SNEGSKA in the germline V gene (reference sequence). In DNA form, the CDR3 reads TGCAGCACAGGGTACGGTGAAGCTTTCTTT. This translates into CSTGYGEAFF.

V usage is TRBV7-2 and J usage is TRBJ1-2; 7 bases map to TRBD1. Germline values: CDR1 SGHTA, CDR2 FQGNSA. With 7 bases clipped from V and 2 bases from J, the junction kept 10 bases outside the gene matches. CDR3 length equals 15 residues. CDR3 coding DNA: TGTGCCAGCAACCCCCGGACAGGTTTGAACTATGGCTACACCTTC. Residues: CASNPRTGLNYGYTF.

This clone was observed a few times. The rearrangement links TRBV2 to TRBJ2-5; maybe TRBD1 (5 bases). This CDR3 comprises 13 residues. Germline V CDR1 and CDR2: SNHLY, FYNNEI. Trimming left V 2 bases short and J 3 bases short, with 7 bases between. In DNA form, the CDR3 reads TGTGCCAGCAGTGAACTGACAGAAGAGACCCAGTACTTC. Amino acids: CASSELTEETQYF.

This clone has more than one count but fewer than ten. The rearrangement links TRBV30 to TRBJ1-2; possible D gene TRBD1, 6 bases. V was shortened by 0 bases and J by 7 bases, with 12 bases between the two germline ends. Germline values: CDR1 GTSNPN, CDR2 SVGIG (reference sequence). The CDR3 sequence is 13 residues long. As DNA, the CDR3 is TGTGCCTGGAGTGTACACAGGGCGGCTGGCTACACCTTC. Amino acid sequence: CAWSVHRAAGYTF.

Regarding this clone: This specimen includes other DNA sequences encoding the same CDR3. The chain carries TRBV7-2 and TRBJ2-2; D gene ambiguous. Trimming removed 2 bases from V and 1 base from J, with 5 bases in between. The CDR3 loop spans 14 amino acids. From germline, CDR1 is SGHTA and CDR2 FQGNSA. In DNA, the CDR3 is TGTGCCAGCAGCTTACGTCAGAACACCGGGGAGCTGTTTTTT. Translating gives CASSLRQNTGELFF.

This clone was counted between two and nine times. The chain joins TRBV29-1 to TRBJ1-2; perhaps TRBD1 as D (6 bases). CDR3 length equals 12 residues. The germline V gene encodes CDR1 SQVTM and CDR2 ANQGSEA. The V and J ends lost 6 bases and 8 bases respectively, with 16 bases between them. The DNA of the CDR3 is TGCAGCGTACTACAGGGTAATCGGGGCTACACCTTC. It codes for CSVLQGNRGYTF.

The chain uses TRBV11-2 and TRBJ2-2, with a weak D call TRBD1 (5 bases). The germline CDR1 and CDR2 sequences are SGHAT and FQNNGV. The CDR3 is 16 residues long. Trimming removed 1 base from V and 6 bases from J, with 15 bases in between. CDR3 amino acids: CASSLVPGLPPGELFF. CDR3 sequence (DNA): TGTGCCAGCAGCTTAGTCCCAGGGCTCCCCCCCGGGGAGCTGTTTTTT.

This chain uses TRBV5-1 with TRBJ2-2; TRBD1 aligns across 8 bases. The CDR3 is 12 residues long. Germline assignment: CDR1 SGHRS and CDR2 YFSETQ. V trimming: 7 bases; J trimming: 7 bases; junction bases outside the gene matches: 3. The CDR3 DNA reads as TGCGCCAGCGGCAGGGGGCACGGGGAGCTGTTTTTT. Translating it yields CASGRGHGELFF. Looking up the rest from reference TRBV5-1 and TRBJ2-2 gives the full variable domain: KAGVTQTPRYLIKTRGQQVTLSCSPISGHRSVSWYQQTPGQGLQFLFEYFSETQRNKGNFPGRFSGRQFSNSRSEMNVSTLELGDSALYLCASGRGHGELFFGEGSRLTVL.

The V and J genes are TRBV4-2 and TRBJ2-3; D is ambiguous. Trimming removed 1 base at V and 0 bases at J, with 11 bases between. CDR3 size: 16 residues. The germline CDR1 and CDR2 sequences are LGHNA and YNFKEQ. CDR3 residues: CASSQGSITSTDTQYF. In DNA, the CDR3 is TGTGCCAGCAGCCAAGGTAGCATTACTAGCACAGATACGCAGTATTTT.

The chain employs TRBV5-4 and TRBJ1-1; D is undetermined. The CDR3 is 13 amino acids. V was cut by 0 bases and J by 7 bases, with 10 bases left in between. Per germline, CDR1 SGHNT and CDR2 YYREEE (reference sequence). The CDR3 DNA follows: TGTGCCAGCAGCTTGGCCTCCAAGGATGAAGCTTTCTTT. Translated: CASSLASKDEAFF. The full variable domain, with the rest looked up from reference TRBV5-4 and TRBJ1-1, is ETGVTQSPTHLIKTRGQQVTLRCSSQSGHNTVSWYQQALGQGPQFIFQYYREEENGRGNFPPRFSGLQFPNYSSELNVNALELDDSALYLCASSLASKDEAFFGQGTRLTVV.

This chain uses TRBV28 with TRBJ1-4, with 7 bases that match TRBD1. The trim removed 7 bases at V and 4 bases at J, leaving 9 bases unmatched. The CDR3 runs 15 residues. CDR1 and CDR2 from the germline V gene are MDHEN and SYDVKM. CDR3 DNA sequence: TGTGCCAGCACCTTATTACAGGGGTATAATGAAAAACTGTTTTTT. Its translation is CASTLLQGYNEKLFF.

This chain links TRBV5-1 with TRBJ2-3; TRBD2 matches 10 bases. This CDR3 spans 16 amino acids. V lost 4 bases to trimming and J lost 3 bases; unmatched junction nucleotides: 8. The germline V gene encodes CDR1 SGHRS and CDR2 YFSETQ. CDR3 amino acids: CASSPGHSGGTDTQYF. Written as DNA, the CDR3 is TGCGCCAGCAGCCCCGGGCATAGCGGGGGGACAGATACGCAGTATTTT.

The chain recombines TRBV6-5 with TRBJ2-5; 14 positions agree with TRBD2. V lost 7 bases, J lost 4 bases, and 2 bases stayed unmatched. CDR1 MNHEY and CDR2 SVGAGI come from the germline V gene. The CDR3 extends over 14 amino acids. The CDR3: CASKTSGGGETQYF. CDR3 nucleotides: TGTGCCAGCAAGACTAGCGGGGGGGGAGAGACCCAGTACTTC.

The rearrangement uses TRBV4-1 and TRBJ2-1; 8 bases are shared with TRBD1. There are 15 residues in the CDR3. V shed 0 bases and J 4 bases; nucleotides not matched to a gene: 2. Germline V lookup: CDR1 MGHRA, CDR2 YSYEKL. The CDR3 DNA reads TGCGCCAGCAGCCAAGAGGACAGGGAATACAATGAGCAGTTCTTC. Translated, it gives CASSQEDREYNEQFF.

The chain carries TRBV5-5 and TRBJ1-3; weak D call: TRBD1 (5 bases). CDR3 length: 17 amino acids. V was shortened by 3 bases and J by 2 bases, with 18 bases between the two germline ends. CDR1 is SGHKS, CDR2 YYEKEE, per germline (reference sequence). CDR3 residues: CASSSAVGDATGNTIYF. CDR3 bases: TGTGCCAGCAGCTCGGCCGTCGGGGACGCAACTGGAAACACCATATATTTT.

V gene TRBV6-5 combines with J gene TRBJ2-7; D uncertain. The germline V gene encodes CDR1 MNHEY and CDR2 SVGAGI. CDR3 length equals 14 residues. Between the trimmed V and J ends, which lost 2 bases and 6 bases, there was a span of 14 bases. CDR3 loop: CASSYGVGIGEQYF. The CDR3 DNA reads as TGTGCCAGCAGTTACGGGGTGGGAATTGGCGAGCAGTACTTC.